The 6 T cell receptor beta chains presented below share a single source sample, sequenced in a study of blood T cell repertoires in COVID-19. The data were produced by immunoSEQ multiplex PCR, yet TCRdb's version contains in-frame clones alone and is incomplete. The repertoire holds about 190,000 clones, with 86% as singletons. What was sequenced was PBMCs or T cells enriched from blood (not recorded which). These TCRs come from a woman in her thirties or forties in a cohort exposed to, infected with or recovered from COVID-19 (not recorded which).

The V call is TRBV14, the J call TRBJ1-2; TRBD1 aligns across 9 bases. Germline V lookup: CDR1 SGHDN, CDR2 FVKESK. This CDR3 has 16 residues. With 0 bases clipped from V and 8 bases from J, the junction kept 10 bases outside the gene matches. This chain's CDR3 is CASSQDPRTGVEGYTF. The CDR3 nucleotides are TGTGCCAGCAGCCAAGATCCCCGGACAGGGGTGGAGGGCTACACCTTC. Complete variable domain (other parts from reference TRBV14 and TRBJ1-2): EAGVTQFPSHSVIEKGQTVTLRCDPISGHDNLYWYRRVMGKEIKFLLHFVKESKQDESGMPNNRFLAERTGGTYSTLKVQPAELEDSGVYFCASSQDPRTGVEGYTFGSGTRLTVV.

A few counts support this clone. The CDR3 sequence: CASTGQFRSYNSPLHF. The CDR3 nucleotides read TGTGCCAGCACCGGACAGTTCCGCTCCTATAATTCACCCCTCCACTTT. The V call is TRBV2, the J call TRBJ1-6, with TRBD1 as a possible D gene (6 bases). Trimming stripped 7 bases from V and 0 bases from J, with 13 bases between. Per germline, CDR1 SNHLY and CDR2 FYNNEI. The CDR3 extends over 16 amino acids.

The chain links TRBV9 to TRBJ1-1; 7 nucleotides align to TRBD1. In germline, CDR1 is SGDLS, CDR2 YYNGEE. The junction had 9 bases not matched to a gene; V was cut back by 3 bases and J by 4 bases. This CDR3 has 15 amino acids. CDR3 nucleotides: TGTGCCAGCAGCGCACCCACAGGGGTGGGCACTGAAGCTTTCTTT. Translated: CASSAPTGVGTEAFF.

This chain connects TRBV28 to TRBJ2-1, with D maybe TRBD1 (7 bases). The CDR3 consists of 16 residues. The germline V gene has CDR1 MDHEN and CDR2 SYDVKM. Trimming removed 6 bases from V and 5 bases from J, with 20 bases in between. This chain's CDR3 is CASSSPQGGRDNEQFF. The CDR3 nucleotides are TGTGCCAGCAGCTCCCCCCAGGGGGGAAGGGACAATGAGCAGTTCTTC. Full variable domain (missing parts from reference TRBV28 and TRBJ2-1): DVKVTQSSRYLVKRTGEKVFLECVQDMDHENMFWYRQDPGLGLRLIYFSYDVKMKEKGDIPEGYSVSREKKERFSLILESASTNQTSMYLCASSSPQGGRDNEQFFGPGTRLTVL.

This clone has just one count. The rearrangement joins TRBV11-2 to TRBJ2-5; maybe TRBD2 (6 bases). Per germline, CDR1 SGHAT and CDR2 FQNNGV. V shed 8 bases and J shed 1 base, with 11 bases lying between them. The CDR3 is made up of 13 amino acids. The CDR3 DNA follows: TGTGCCAGCCGCCGGAGGGCCCAAGAGACCCAGTACTTC. It specifies CASRRRAQETQYF.

The chain couples TRBV27 to TRBJ2-1, with 7 bases aligning to TRBD1. The CDR3 is 15 amino acids. Germline values: CDR1 MNHEY, CDR2 SMNVEV (reference sequence). The V and J ends lost 3 bases and 2 bases, in that order; junction bases with no gene match: 4. Here the CDR3 reads CASSFGTAAYNEQFF. Written as DNA, the CDR3 is TGTGCCAGCAGTTTCGGGACAGCGGCCTACAATGAGCAGTTCTTC.